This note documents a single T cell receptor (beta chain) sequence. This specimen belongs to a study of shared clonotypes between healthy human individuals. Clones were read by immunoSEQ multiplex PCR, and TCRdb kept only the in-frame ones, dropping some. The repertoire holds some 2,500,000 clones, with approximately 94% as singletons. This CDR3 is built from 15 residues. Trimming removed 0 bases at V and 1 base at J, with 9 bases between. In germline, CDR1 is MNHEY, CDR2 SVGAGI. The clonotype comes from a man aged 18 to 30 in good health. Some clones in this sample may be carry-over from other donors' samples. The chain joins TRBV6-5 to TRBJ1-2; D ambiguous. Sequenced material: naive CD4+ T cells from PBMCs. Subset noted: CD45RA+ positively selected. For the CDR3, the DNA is TGTGCCAGCAGTTACTCGACGTTGGTTAACTATGGCTACACCTTC. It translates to CASSYSTLVNYGYTF.